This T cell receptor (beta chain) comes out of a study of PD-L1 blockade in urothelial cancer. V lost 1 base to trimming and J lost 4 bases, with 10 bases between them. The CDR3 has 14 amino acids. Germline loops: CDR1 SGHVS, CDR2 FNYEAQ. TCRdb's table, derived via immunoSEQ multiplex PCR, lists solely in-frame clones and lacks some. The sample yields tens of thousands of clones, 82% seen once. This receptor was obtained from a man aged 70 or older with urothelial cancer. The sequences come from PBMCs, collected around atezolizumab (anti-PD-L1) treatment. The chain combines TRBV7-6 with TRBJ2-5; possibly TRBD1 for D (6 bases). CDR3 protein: CASSLDGGGETQYF. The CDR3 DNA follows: TGTGCCAGCAGCTTAGATGGGGGCGGAGAGACCCAGTACTTC. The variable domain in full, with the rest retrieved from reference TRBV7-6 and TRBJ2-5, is GAGVSQSPRYKVTKRGQDVALRCDPISGHVSLYWYRQALGQGPEFLTYFNYEAQQDKSGLPNDRFSAERPEGSISTLTIQRTEQRDSAMYRCASSLDGGGETQYFGPGTRLLVL.